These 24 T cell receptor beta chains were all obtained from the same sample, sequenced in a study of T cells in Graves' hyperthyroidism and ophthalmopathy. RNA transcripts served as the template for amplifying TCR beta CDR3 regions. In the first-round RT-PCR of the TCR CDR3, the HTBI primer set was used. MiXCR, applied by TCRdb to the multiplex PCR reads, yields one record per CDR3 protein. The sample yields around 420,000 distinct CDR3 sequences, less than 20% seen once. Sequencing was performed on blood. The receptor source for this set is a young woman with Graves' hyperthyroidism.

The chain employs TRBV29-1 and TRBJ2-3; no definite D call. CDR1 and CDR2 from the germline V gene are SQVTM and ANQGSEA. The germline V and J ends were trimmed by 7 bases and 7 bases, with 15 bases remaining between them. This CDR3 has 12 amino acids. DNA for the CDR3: TGCAGCGCCCGTTTGGGGTCCTATACGCAGTATTTT. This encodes CSARLGSYTQYF.

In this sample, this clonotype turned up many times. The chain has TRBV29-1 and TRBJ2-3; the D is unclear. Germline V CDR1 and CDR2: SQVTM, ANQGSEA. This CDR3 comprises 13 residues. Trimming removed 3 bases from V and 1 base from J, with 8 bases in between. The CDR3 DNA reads TGCAGCGTTGACGAACGTGGCACAGATACGCAGTATTTT. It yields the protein CSVDERGTDTQYF.

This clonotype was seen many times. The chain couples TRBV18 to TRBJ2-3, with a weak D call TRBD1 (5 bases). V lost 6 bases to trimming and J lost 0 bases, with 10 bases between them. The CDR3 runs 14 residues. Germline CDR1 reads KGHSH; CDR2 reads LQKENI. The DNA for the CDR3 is TGTGCCAGCTCCCAGGGCGTGAGCACAGATACGCAGTATTTT. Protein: CASSQGVSTDTQYF.

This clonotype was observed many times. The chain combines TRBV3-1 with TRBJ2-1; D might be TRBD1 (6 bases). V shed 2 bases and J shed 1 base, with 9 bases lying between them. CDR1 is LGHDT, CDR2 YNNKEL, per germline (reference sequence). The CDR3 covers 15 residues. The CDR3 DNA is TGTGCCAGCAGCCAAACAGGGAAGTCCTACAATGAGCAGTTCTTC. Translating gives CASSQTGKSYNEQFF.

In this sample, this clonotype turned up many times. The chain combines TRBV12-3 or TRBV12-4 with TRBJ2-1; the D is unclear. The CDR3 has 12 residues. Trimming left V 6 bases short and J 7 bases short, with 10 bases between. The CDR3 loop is CASSLLRNEQFF. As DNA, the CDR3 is TGTGCCAGCAGCCTCTTGCGGAATGAGCAGTTCTTC.

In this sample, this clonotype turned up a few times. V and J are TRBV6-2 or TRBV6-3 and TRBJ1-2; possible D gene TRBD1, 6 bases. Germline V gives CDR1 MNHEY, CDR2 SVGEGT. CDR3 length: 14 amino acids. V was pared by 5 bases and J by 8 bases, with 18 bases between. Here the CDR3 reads CASSPGEVVGGYTF. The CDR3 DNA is TGTGCCAGCAGTCCAGGGGAGGTGGTTGGCGGCTACACCTTC.

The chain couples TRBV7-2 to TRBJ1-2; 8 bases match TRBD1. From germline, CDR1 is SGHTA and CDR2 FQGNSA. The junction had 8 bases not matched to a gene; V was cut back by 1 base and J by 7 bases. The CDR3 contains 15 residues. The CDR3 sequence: CASSLGFQGAFGYTF. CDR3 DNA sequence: TGTGCCAGCAGCTTAGGGTTTCAGGGGGCCTTTGGCTACACCTTC.

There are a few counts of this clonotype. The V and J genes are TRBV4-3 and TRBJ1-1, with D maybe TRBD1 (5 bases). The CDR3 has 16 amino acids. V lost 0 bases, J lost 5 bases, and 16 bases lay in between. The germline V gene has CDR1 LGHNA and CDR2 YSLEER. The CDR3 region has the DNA TGCGCCAGCAGCCAAGATCTCGCCAGGGTGAGGACTGAAGCTTTCTTT. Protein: CASSQDLARVRTEAFF.

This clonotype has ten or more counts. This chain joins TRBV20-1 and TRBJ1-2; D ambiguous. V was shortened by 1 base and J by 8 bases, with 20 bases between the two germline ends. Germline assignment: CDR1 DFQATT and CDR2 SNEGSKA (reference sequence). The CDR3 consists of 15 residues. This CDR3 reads CSARGGKGKGGGYTF. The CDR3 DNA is TGCAGTGCTAGAGGAGGCAAGGGAAAGGGCGGGGGCTACACCTTC.

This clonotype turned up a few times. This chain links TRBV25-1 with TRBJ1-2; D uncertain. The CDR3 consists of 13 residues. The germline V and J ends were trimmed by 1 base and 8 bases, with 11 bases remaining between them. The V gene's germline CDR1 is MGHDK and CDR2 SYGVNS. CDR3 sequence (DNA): TGTGCCAGCAGTGAATCCGGTCTCTGGGGCTACACCTTC. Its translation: CASSESGLWGYTF.

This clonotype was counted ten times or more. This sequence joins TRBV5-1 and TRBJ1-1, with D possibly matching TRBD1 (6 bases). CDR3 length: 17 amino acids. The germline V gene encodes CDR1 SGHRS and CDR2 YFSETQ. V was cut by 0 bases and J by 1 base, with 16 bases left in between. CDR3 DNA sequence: TGCGCCAGCAGCTTGGACCGACAGGTGGGGGGGAACACTGAAGCTTTCTTT. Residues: CASSLDRQVGGNTEAFF.

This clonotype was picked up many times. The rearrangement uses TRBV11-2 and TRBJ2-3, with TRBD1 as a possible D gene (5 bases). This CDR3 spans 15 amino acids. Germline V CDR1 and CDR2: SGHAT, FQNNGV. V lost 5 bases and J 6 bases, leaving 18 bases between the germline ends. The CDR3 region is CASSPIGGAGDTQYF. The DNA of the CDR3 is TGTGCCAGCAGCCCCATCGGTGGGGCAGGGGATACGCAGTATTTT.

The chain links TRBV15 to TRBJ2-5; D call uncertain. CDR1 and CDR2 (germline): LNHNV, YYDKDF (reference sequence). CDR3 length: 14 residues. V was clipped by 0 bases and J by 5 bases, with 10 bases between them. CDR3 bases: TGTGCCACCAGCAGAGATCAGTTCGATGAGACCCAGTACTTC. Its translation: CATSRDQFDETQYF. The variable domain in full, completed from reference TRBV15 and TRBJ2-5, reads DAMVIQNPRYQVTQFGKPVTLSCSQTLNHNVMYWYQQKSSQAPKLLFHYYDKDFNNEADTPDNFQSRRPNTSFCFLDIRSPGLGDTAMYLCATSRDQFDETQYFGPGTRLLVL.

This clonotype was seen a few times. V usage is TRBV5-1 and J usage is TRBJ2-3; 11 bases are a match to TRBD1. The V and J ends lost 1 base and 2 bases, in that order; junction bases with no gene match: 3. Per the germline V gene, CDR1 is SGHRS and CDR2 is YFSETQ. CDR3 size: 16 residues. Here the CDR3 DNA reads TGCGCCAGCAGCTTGACCGGACAGGGGGCCACAGATACGCAGTATTTT. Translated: CASSLTGQGATDTQYF.

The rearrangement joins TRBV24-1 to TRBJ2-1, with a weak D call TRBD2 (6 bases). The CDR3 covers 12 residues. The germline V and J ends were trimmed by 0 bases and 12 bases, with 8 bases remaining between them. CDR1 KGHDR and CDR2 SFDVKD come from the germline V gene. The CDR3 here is CATSDLMRGQFF. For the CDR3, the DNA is TGTGCCACCAGTGATTTGATGCGGGGGCAGTTCTTC.

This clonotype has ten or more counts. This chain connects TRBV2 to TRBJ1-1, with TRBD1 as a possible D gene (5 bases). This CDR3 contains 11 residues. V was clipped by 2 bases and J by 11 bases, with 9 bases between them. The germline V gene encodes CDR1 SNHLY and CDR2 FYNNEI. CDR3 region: CASSEKGAAFF. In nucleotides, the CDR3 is TGTGCCAGCAGTGAAAAAGGGGCCGCTTTCTTT.

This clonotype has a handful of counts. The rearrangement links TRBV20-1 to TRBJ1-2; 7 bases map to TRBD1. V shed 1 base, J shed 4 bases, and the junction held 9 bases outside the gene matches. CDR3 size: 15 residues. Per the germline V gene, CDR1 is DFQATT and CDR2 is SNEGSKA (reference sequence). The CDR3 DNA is TGCAGTGCTAGAGCACCGACCGCAGGGGGCTATGGCTACACCTTC. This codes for CSARAPTAGGYGYTF.

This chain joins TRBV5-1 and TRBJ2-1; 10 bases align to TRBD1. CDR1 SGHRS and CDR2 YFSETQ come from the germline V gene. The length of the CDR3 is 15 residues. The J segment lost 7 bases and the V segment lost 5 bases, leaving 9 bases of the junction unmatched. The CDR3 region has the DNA TGCGCCAGCAGGATCCGGGACAGGGGCCTAAATGAGCAGTTCTTC. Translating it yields CASRIRDRGLNEQFF.

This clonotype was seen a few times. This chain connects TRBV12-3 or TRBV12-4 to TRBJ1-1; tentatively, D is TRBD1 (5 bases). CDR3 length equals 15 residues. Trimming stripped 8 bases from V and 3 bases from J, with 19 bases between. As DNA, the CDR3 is TGTGCCAGCTCCCGGGGGGGGAGTGGGGACACTGAAGCTTTCTTT. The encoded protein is CASSRGGSGDTEAFF.

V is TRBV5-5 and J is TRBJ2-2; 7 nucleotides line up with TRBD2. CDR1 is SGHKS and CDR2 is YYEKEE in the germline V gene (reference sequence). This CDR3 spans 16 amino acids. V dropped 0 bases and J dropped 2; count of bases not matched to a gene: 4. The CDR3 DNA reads TGTGCCAGCAGCTTGGGGCTAGCGGATAACACCGGGGAGCTGTTTTTT. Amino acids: CASSLGLADNTGELFF.

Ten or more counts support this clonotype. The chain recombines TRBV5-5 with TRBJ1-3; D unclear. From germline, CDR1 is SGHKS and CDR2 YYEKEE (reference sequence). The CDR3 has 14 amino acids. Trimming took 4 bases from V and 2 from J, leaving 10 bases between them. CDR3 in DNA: TGTGCCAGCAGCCCCCGCGGGGCTGGAAACACCATATATTTT. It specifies CASSPRGAGNTIYF.

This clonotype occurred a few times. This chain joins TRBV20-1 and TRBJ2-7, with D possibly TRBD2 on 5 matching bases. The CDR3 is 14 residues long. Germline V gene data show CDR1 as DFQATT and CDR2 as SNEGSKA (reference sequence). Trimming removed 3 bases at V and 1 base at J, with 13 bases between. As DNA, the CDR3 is TGCAGTGCTAGGGCTGCAACTAGTTCCTACGAGCAGTACTTC. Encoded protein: CSARAATSSYEQYF.

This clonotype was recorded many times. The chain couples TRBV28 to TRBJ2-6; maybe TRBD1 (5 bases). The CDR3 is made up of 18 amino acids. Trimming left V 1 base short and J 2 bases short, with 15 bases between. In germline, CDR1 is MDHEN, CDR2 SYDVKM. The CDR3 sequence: CASSLLPGSGPGANVLTF. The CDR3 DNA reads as TGTGCCAGCAGTTTATTGCCAGGGTCGGGTCCTGGGGCCAACGTCCTGACTTTC.

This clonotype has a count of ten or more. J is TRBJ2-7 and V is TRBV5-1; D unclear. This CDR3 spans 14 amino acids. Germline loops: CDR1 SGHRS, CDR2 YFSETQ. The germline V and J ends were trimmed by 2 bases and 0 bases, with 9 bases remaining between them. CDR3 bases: TGCGCCAGCAGCTTAAGACCGAACTCCTACGAGCAGTACTTC. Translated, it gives CASSLRPNSYEQYF.